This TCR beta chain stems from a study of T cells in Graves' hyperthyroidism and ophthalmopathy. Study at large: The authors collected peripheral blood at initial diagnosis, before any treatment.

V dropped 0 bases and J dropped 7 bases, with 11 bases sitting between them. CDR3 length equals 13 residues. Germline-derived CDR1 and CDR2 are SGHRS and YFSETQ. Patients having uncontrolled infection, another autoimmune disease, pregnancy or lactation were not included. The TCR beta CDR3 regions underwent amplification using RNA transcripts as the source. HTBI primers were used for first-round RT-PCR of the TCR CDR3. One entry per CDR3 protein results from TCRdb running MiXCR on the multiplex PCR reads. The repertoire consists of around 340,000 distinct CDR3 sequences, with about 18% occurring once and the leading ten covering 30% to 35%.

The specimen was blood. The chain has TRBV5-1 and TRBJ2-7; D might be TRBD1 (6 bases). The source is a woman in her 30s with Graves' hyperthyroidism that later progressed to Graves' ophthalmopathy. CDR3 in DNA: TGCGCCAGCAGCTTGGAACTAACAGGGGAGCAGTACTTC. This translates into CASSLELTGEQYF.